This entry concerns a single TCR beta chain. This clone has only a few counts. There is no known antigen for this receptor. No base-level quality is on record; no much larger clone is a single base apart. The data derive from a study of metastatic and nonmetastatic thyroid tumors (dated by TCRdb to 2020 to 2021). General notes on the study: Repertoires were compared across peripheral blood and tumor or nodule tissue samples from malignant and benign thyroid patients.

The library was built by means of PCR. Sequencing relied on an Illumina HiSeq 4000. High-throughput sequencing was used to profile the CDR3 region of the TCR beta-chain in every patient. Turning to the authors' computational methods: A classifier to discriminate distant-metastatic papillary thyroid cancer patients was built from CDR3 differences across clinicopathological groups. Repertoire diversity was assessed with the Shannon index, and tumor-blood repertoire similarity with the Morisita-Horn index. The public sequencing data were trimmed at Q25 with fastp and processed into clonotypes with MiXCR by TCRdb, which kept only in-frame beta chains. TCRdb's processing, not the authors', yielded these V and J calls. The sample table shows approximately 12,000 clones, and 27% are seen once. Together, the top ten hold about 19% of the sample. The CDR3 spans 14 residues, from the cysteine through the valine. This entry keeps only the CDR3 DNA: 42 bases, framed from base 1. V gives up 1 base and J gives up 2 bases, and the segment between their germline ends measures 9 bases. The germline V gene supplies CDR1 MGHDK and CDR2 SYGVNS.

None of the patients had been given any treatment before thyroid surgery. The study retrospectively analysed patient clinical samples collected from about 2012 to 2018 using T-cell receptor beta sequencing. What the research found in general, with its limitations: TCR beta diversity was reported as significantly higher in malignant tumors than in benign nodules, in both blood and tumor samples.

This TCR was recovered from a female donor with papillary thyroid cancer or a benign thyroid nodule (not recorded which). Some clones in this sample may be carry-over from other donors' samples. Sequencing was done on a sample of tumor tissue. The chain couples TRBV25-1 to TRBJ2-7, with TRBD2 perhaps the D gene, on 6 matching bases. The base sequence is TGTGCCAGCAGTGAATCCGCGGGGCCCTACGAGCAGTACGTC. Its amino acids are CASSESAGPYEQYV.